This TCR beta chain appears in the sequencing data of a study of blood T cell repertoires in COVID-19. Study overall: COVID-19 samples from acute and convalescent phases originated in the United States, Italy and Spain. Sample material is recorded as cDNA or gDNA derived from T cells, B-cell-depleted T cells, or PBMCs.

CDR1 SNHLY and CDR2 FYNNEI come from the germline V gene. The CDR3 contains 11 residues. V lost 9 bases and J 5 bases, leaving 10 bases between the germline ends. As processed by the authors: Reference gene primer amplification yielded estimated nucleated cell counts. Repertoires were generated with immunoSEQ multiplex PCR, while TCRdb's copy carries only in-frame clones and drops some. V and J calls and clone size are as listed in that table; D and trimming were resolved from the DNA. The sample lists under 130,000 clones, roughly 90% occurring once. The rearrangement links TRBV2 to TRBJ2-5; possibly TRBD2 for D (5 bases). Specimen: peripheral blood. The receptor was isolated from a woman aged 60-75 years with acute or convalescent COVID-19. The CDR3 bases are TGTGCCAGTAGGGAGTCCGAGACCCAGTACTTC. It is translated as CASRESETQYF.